This TCR beta chain was captured by sequencing in a study of preoperative IRX-2 immunotherapy in early breast cancer. The CDR3 length is 15 residues. The germline V gene has CDR1 SGHTA and CDR2 FQGNSA. Trimming took 4 bases from V and 0 from J, leaving 11 bases between them. The treatment is: preoperative locoregional IRX-2 cytokine immunotherapy. Libraries were prepared by immunoSEQ multiplex PCR; TCRdb keeps only in-frame clonotypes and omits some of them. The sample consists of tens of thousands of clones, over 90% of them appearing once. This receptor was identified in a human donor with breast cancer. This material was acquired from a patient treated with IRX-2 immunotherapy. This chain joins TRBV7-2 and TRBJ2-3; TRBD2 might be the D (5 bases). The CDR3 DNA follows: TGTGCCAGCAGCTCTACGACTACTAGCACAGATACGCAGTATTTT. It is translated as CASSSTTTSTDTQYF.